Here is one T cell receptor beta chain with its context. The antigen it binds to is not known. Base-call qualities are not available, and no considerably larger clone is one nucleotide away. This sample was taken from a study of blood T cell repertoires in COVID-19 (TCRdb year 2020). Regarding the complete study: Samples from collaborators originated in the United States, Italy and Spain and spanned both the acute and convalescent phases of COVID-19. The material from the prospective study consisted of cDNA or gDNA derived from T cells, B-cell-depleted T cells, or PBMCs. Subjects who had been exposed to COVID-19, were actively infected with it, or had recovered from it provided the deeply sampled blood TCRbeta repertoires that made up the dataset. A freely available public database, intended as a resource for researchers studying the immune response to SARS-CoV-2, is where the repertoires were released. Samples came from the ongoing ImmuneRACE study (first 160 participants) plus 1,254 subjects from 6 global collaborators. A de-identified subject ID, COVID-19 status, age in years and sex were almost always included in the sample metadata. Where HLA class I and class II types were available, the types were taken from metadata supplied by the sample provider, not from assay-based typing. The full study reports these points: Clinical and demographic metadata were provided uncurated, with the amount varying by source and participant.

The CDR3 contains 15 residues, cysteine and phenylalanine counted. This entry keeps only the CDR3 DNA: 45 bases, framed from base 1. Unmatched junction bases come to 5, with V trimmed by 0 bases and J by 5 bases. CDR1 SGHAT and CDR2 FQNNGV are derived from the germline V gene. TCRbeta CDR3 regions were amplified from genomic DNA using the immunoSEQ Assay, a bias-controlled multiplex PCR. In the paper's pipeline: Within the assay, amplification of reference gene primers was used to estimate how many nucleated cells each sample contained. To quantify the absolute abundance of each unique TCRbeta CDR3 rearrangement, sequence reads were collapsed and filtered. For each sample, productive Simpson clonality was calculated by taking the square root of Simpson's diversity index across productive rearrangements. TCRdb mirrors the immuneACCESS table, restricted to in-frame sequences. Some clones are absent from its copies; in checked studies, under half trace to an unresolved V gene, and the reason for the others is unknown. V, J and clone size reflect that table, while D and trimming were determined from the DNA. The sample table holds fewer than 200,000 clones, of which 65% to 90% were seen once. More than 7.5% of the sample goes to the ten largest clones.

The collaborating institutions used their own protocols to collect whole blood in K2EDTA tubes. For TCRbeta analysis, collaborators shipped samples as frozen whole blood, isolated PBMCs, or DNA extracted from either of those sample types. The sample consisted of peripheral blood. Recombination connected TRBV11-2 to TRBJ2-3, and 7 junction bases match TRBD2. This sequence originates from a man aged 50-60 years with active or convalescent COVID-19. The CDR3 in this case is CASSLDGLGGDTQYF. The base sequence is TGTGCCAGCAGCTTAGATGGACTAGGTGGAGATACGCAGTATTTT.